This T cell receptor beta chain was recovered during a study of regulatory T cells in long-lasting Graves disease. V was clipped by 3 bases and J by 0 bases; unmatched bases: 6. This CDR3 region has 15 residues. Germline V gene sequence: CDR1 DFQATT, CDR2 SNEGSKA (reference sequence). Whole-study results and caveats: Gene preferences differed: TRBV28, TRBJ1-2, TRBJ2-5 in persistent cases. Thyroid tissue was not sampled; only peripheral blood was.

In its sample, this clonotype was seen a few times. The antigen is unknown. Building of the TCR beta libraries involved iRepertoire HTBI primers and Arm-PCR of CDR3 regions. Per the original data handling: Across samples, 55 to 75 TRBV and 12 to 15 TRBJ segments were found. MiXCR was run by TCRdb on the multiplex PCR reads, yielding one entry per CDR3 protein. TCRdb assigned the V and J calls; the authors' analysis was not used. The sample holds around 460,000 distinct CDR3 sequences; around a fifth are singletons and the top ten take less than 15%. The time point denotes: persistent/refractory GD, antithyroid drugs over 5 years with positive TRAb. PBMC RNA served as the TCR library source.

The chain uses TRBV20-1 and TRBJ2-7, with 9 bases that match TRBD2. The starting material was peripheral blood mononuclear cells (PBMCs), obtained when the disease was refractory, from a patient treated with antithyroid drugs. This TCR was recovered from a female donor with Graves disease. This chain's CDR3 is CSARRAGGISYEQYF. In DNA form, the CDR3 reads TGCAGTGCTAGGCGAGCGGGGGGAATCTCCTACGAGCAGTACTTC.